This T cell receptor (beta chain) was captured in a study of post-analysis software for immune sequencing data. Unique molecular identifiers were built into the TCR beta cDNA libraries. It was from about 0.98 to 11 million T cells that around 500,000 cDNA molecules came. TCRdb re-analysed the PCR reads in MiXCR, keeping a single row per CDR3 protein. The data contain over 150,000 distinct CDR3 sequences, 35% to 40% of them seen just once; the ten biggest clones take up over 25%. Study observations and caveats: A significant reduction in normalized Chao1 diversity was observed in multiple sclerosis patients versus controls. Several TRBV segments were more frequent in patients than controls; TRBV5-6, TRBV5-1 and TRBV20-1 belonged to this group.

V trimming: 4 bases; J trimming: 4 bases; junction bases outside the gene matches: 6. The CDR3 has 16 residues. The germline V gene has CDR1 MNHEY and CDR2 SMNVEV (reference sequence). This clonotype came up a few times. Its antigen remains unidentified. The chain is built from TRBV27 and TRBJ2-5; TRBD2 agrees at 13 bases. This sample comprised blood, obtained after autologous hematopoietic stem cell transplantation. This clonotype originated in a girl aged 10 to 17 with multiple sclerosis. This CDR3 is CASSSRTSGSGETQYF. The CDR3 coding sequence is TGTGCCAGCAGTTCCCGGACTAGCGGGAGTGGAGAGACCCAGTACTTC.